One and the same sample provided the 21 T cell receptor beta chains below, sequenced in a study of cytomegalovirus exposure and HLA in healthy donors. The PCR ran on 60 Vbeta and 13 Jbeta primers. TCRdb keeps only in-frame clones here, not all; method: immunoSEQ multiplex PCR. The sample carries approximately 140,000 clones, around 65% recorded once. The sample consisted of PBMCs. These TCRs come from a male donor in good health and CMV-seronegative.

The chain links TRBV2 to TRBJ2-1; 11 bases are shared with TRBD2. The CDR3 extends over 16 amino acids. Germline V gives CDR1 SNHLY, CDR2 FYNNEI. Unmatched junction bases numbered 14, after V lost 7 bases and J lost 9 bases. CDR3 bases: TGTGCCAGCAATACGATCGAACTAGCGGGGGCTGCTGAGCAGTTCTTC. It encodes CASNTIELAGAAEQFF.

This clone was observed a single time. The chain links TRBV5-1 to TRBJ2-5; a weak D match, TRBD2 (5 bases). Matching the DNA end better, TRBJ2-7 makes the J call doubtful. CDR1 and CDR2 from the germline V gene are SGHRS and YFSETQ. CDR3 length: 15 amino acids. The CDR3 reads CASSLDGRGSYEQYF. The CDR3 region has the DNA TGCGCCAGCAGCTTGGATGGCAGAGGGTCCTACGAGCAGTACTTC.

This clone was counted between two and nine times. The rearrangement links TRBV14 to TRBJ2-2, with D unresolved. V was cut by 1 base and J by 4 bases, with 13 bases left in between. This CDR3 contains 16 residues. CDR1 is SGHDN, CDR2 FVKESK, per germline. As DNA, the CDR3 is TGTGCCAGCAGCCAAGGTCCCCGTCGGGTCACCGGGGAGCTGTTTTTT. Protein: CASSQGPRRVTGELFF.

The chain is built from TRBV6-1 and TRBJ1-5; perhaps TRBD1 as D (6 bases). CDR3 length: 13 amino acids. V was cut by 4 bases and J by 4 bases, with 8 bases left in between. Germline assignment: CDR1 MNHNS and CDR2 SASEGT. The CDR3 DNA sequence: TGTGCCAGCAGTGGACAGGATAATCAGCCCCAGCATTTT. Protein sequence: CASSGQDNQPQHF.

Only one count was recorded for this clone. The V gene is TRBV6-1, the J gene TRBJ1-3, with D tentatively TRBD1 (6 bases). The CDR3 loop spans 15 amino acids. Trimming took 2 bases from V and 1 from J, leaving 9 bases between them. CDR1 and CDR2 (germline): MNHNS, SASEGT. Written as DNA, the CDR3 is TGTGCCAGCAGTGAAAGAACAGGGTCTGGAAACACCATATATTTT. Translation gives CASSERTGSGNTIYF.

The V gene is TRBV7-2, the J gene TRBJ1-5; no clear D. CDR3 length: 15 amino acids. Germline CDR1 reads SGHTA; CDR2 reads FQGNSA. V lost 5 bases and J lost 7, with 18 bases in between. The CDR3 reads CASSRGPGEGQPQHF. CDR3 DNA: TGTGCCAGCAGCCGAGGGCCCGGGGAGGGACAGCCCCAGCATTTT.

The chain joins TRBV11-2 to TRBJ2-7, with D perhaps matching TRBD1 (5 bases). The germline gives CDR1 SGHAT, CDR2 FQNNGV. V lost 3 bases, J lost 2 bases, and 8 bases lay in between. CDR3 length: 13 amino acids. CDR3 nucleotides: TGTGCCAGCAGCTTGGCAGGGACCTACGAGCAGTACTTC. Encoded protein: CASSLAGTYEQYF. Based on the CDR3 plus reference TRBV11-2 and TRBJ2-7, the full variable domain is EAGVAQSPRYKIIEKRQSVAFWCNPISGHATLYWYQQILGQGPKLLIQFQNNGVVDDSQLPKDRFSAERLKGVDSTLKIQPAKLEDSAVYLCASSLAGTYEQYFGPGTRLTVT.

The V and J genes are TRBV6-1 and TRBJ1-5; possibly TRBD1 for D (5 bases). This CDR3 contains 15 residues. The V end was cut by 1 base, the J end by 7 bases, with 14 bases between. CDR1 MNHNS and CDR2 SASEGT come from the germline V gene. The CDR3 loop is CASSEGGGGDQPQHF. The CDR3 coding sequence is TGTGCCAGCAGTGAAGGAGGTGGAGGGGACCAGCCCCAGCATTTT.

This sequence joins TRBV5-1 and TRBJ1-6; 12 bases map to TRBD1. V was pared by 2 bases and J by 9 bases, with 6 bases of the junction left unmatched. This CDR3 is built from 16 residues. The germline CDR1 and CDR2 sequences are SGHRS and YFSETQ. DNA of the CDR3: TGCGCCAGCAGCTTATCGGGACAGGGGGCGAGTTCACCCCTCCACTTT. Amino acids: CASSLSGQGASSPLHF.

This chain uses TRBV19 with TRBJ2-7, with 8 bases lining up with TRBD1. Germline loops: CDR1 LNHDA, CDR2 SQIVND (reference sequence). Unmatched junction bases numbered 7, after V lost 7 bases and J lost 2 bases. The CDR3 loop spans 14 amino acids. The DNA of the CDR3 is TGTGCCAGTAACGAACCGGGACAGGCCTACGAGCAGTACTTC. It encodes CASNEPGQAYEQYF.

The rearrangement joins TRBV9 to TRBJ1-1; possibly TRBD1 for D (5 bases). CDR3 length equals 15 residues. The germline V gene encodes CDR1 SGDLS and CDR2 YYNGEE. V was clipped by 0 bases and J by 3 bases, with 12 bases between them. In nucleotides, the CDR3 is TGTGCCAGCAGCGTAGGGGGGGACTTTTACACTGAAGCTTTCTTT. Its protein product is CASSVGGDFYTEAFF.

This CDR3 reads CAIRPGQGVYEQYF. The CDR3 coding sequence is TGTGCCATCAGACCCGGACAGGGGGTTTACGAGCAGTACTTC. V gene TRBV10-3 combines with J gene TRBJ2-7; 10 bases fit TRBD1. Germline CDR1 is ENHRY and CDR2 is SYGVKD. V lost 6 bases to trimming and J lost 4 bases; unmatched junction nucleotides: 6. This CDR3 contains 14 residues.

The V call is TRBV11-2, the J call TRBJ2-7; D unresolved. Germline CDR1 is SGHAT and CDR2 is FQNNGV. V was shortened by 3 bases and J by 3 bases, with 9 bases between the two germline ends. This CDR3 contains 13 residues. The CDR3 region is CASSFPPNYEQYF. The CDR3 DNA reads as TGTGCCAGCAGCTTCCCCCCCAACTACGAGCAGTACTTC.

The chain combines TRBV19 with TRBJ1-2; weak D call: TRBD1 (6 bases). Per germline, CDR1 LNHDA and CDR2 SQIVND (reference sequence). CDR3 length: 18 amino acids. Trimming left V 6 bases short and J 6 bases short, with 29 bases between. This CDR3 is CASSHGDPQGRVGNGYTF. In DNA, the CDR3 is TGTGCCAGTAGCCATGGGGACCCCCAGGGGAGAGTTGGCAATGGCTACACCTTC.

The genes are TRBV19 and TRBJ2-7; 8 positions agree with TRBD1. V dropped 2 bases and J dropped 6; count of bases not matched to a gene: 12. CDR1 is LNHDA, CDR2 SQIVND, per germline (reference sequence). This CDR3 contains 16 residues. The CDR3 here is CASSIPDRGAAGEQYF. The CDR3 coding sequence is TGTGCCAGTAGTATACCCGACAGGGGCGCCGCCGGCGAGCAGTACTTC.

The chain has TRBV30 and TRBJ1-2; D perhaps matches TRBD1 (5 bases). The germline V gene has CDR1 GTSNPN and CDR2 SVGIG (reference sequence). The V end was cut by 5 bases, the J end by 4 bases, with 14 bases between. The CDR3 is made up of 13 amino acids. CDR3 residues: CAWEKGALYGYTF. The CDR3 region has the DNA TGTGCCTGGGAGAAAGGGGCCCTCTATGGCTACACCTTC.

CDR3 DNA: TGCAGCGCCCCGCCTACAGGTTGGGACACTGAAGCTTTCTTT. Translation gives CSAPPTGWDTEAFF. This chain links TRBV29-1 with TRBJ1-1; tentative D call: TRBD1 (5 bases). From germline, CDR1 is SQVTM and CDR2 ANQGSEA. The CDR3 extends over 14 amino acids. Trimming left V 7 bases short and J 3 bases short, with 18 bases between. Filled out from reference TRBV29-1 and TRBJ1-1, the complete variable domain reads SAVISQKPSRDICQRGTSLTIQCQVDSQVTMMFWYRQQPGQSLTLIATANQGSEATYESGFVIDKFPISRPNLTFSTLTVSNMSPEDSSIYLCSAPPTGWDTEAFFGQGTRLTVV.

The CDR3 is CASSLPVSKMNTEAFF. The CDR3 nucleotides read TGTGCCAGCAGCTTGCCGGTTTCCAAGATGAACACTGAAGCTTTCTTT. The chain uses TRBV5-6 and TRBJ1-1; D is unclear. This CDR3 contains 16 residues. Trimming shortened V by 1 base and J by 0 bases, and 13 bases separated the two germline ends. The V gene's germline CDR1 is SGHDT and CDR2 YYEEEE.

This rearrangement joins TRBV6-5 to TRBJ1-6; 10 positions match TRBD1. V shed 0 bases and J 9 bases; nucleotides not matched to a gene: 5. The CDR3 loop spans 16 amino acids. CDR1 and CDR2 (germline): MNHEY, SVGAGI. Written as DNA, the CDR3 is TGTGCCAGCAGTTACTCCAGACAGGGGGCTGTTTCACCCCTCCACTTT. This codes for CASSYSRQGAVSPLHF.

Note on this clone: Other DNA sequences within the sample encode an identical CDR3. The chain links TRBV5-4 to TRBJ2-5; tentative D call: TRBD2 (6 bases). CDR1 and CDR2 from the germline V gene are SGHNT and YYREEE (reference sequence). The V gene lost 0 bases and the J gene lost 3 bases, with 9 bases spanning the gap. The CDR3 consists of 14 residues. This CDR3 is CASSLVGGEETQYF. CDR3 nucleotides: TGTGCCAGCAGCTTGGTAGGAGGGGAAGAGACCCAGTACTTC.

The rearrangement links TRBV9 to TRBJ2-5; possible D gene TRBD1, 5 bases. Germline V CDR1 and CDR2: SGDLS, YYNGEE. The CDR3 covers 13 residues. Trimming left V 4 bases short and J 3 bases short, with 10 bases between. DNA for the CDR3: TGTGCCAGCAGCTTTCAGGGTAAAGAGACCCAGTACTTC. Protein sequence: CASSFQGKETQYF. Drawing the rest from reference TRBV9 and TRBJ2-5, the complete variable domain is DSGVTQTPKHLITATGQRVTLRCSPRSGDLSVYWYQQSLDQGLQFLIQYYNGEERAKGNILERFSAQQFPDLHSELNLSSLELGDSALYFCASSFQGKETQYFGPGTRLLVL.